The present TCR beta chain was sequenced within a study of Ad26.COV2.S vaccination and SARS-CoV-2 variants. Described treatment: some 20 received Ad26.COV2.S at low or high dose, single or two shots; several received placebo; per-sample allocation not given. Following the first vaccine or placebo injection, samples were taken on day 63. The method was immunoSEQ multiplex PCR; TCRdb's version includes in-frame clones alone and lacks a portion of them. The sample contains a few hundred thousand clones, about four fifths of which appear only once. This clonotype was sampled from a person aged 18-60 years who received the Ad26.COV2.S COVID-19 vaccine or a placebo. The sequences come from peripheral blood, collected in a trial of Ad26.COV2.S vaccine versus placebo.

This chain's CDR3 is CSAREPGRAFF. As DNA, the CDR3 is TGCAGTGCTAGAGAACCGGGACGAGCTTTCTTT. The chain links TRBV20-1 to TRBJ1-1, with a tentative D call TRBD1 (5 bases). The CDR3 has 11 amino acids. Trimming cost V 0 bases and J 10 bases, with 9 bases left between them. The germline gives CDR1 DFQATT, CDR2 SNEGSKA (reference sequence).